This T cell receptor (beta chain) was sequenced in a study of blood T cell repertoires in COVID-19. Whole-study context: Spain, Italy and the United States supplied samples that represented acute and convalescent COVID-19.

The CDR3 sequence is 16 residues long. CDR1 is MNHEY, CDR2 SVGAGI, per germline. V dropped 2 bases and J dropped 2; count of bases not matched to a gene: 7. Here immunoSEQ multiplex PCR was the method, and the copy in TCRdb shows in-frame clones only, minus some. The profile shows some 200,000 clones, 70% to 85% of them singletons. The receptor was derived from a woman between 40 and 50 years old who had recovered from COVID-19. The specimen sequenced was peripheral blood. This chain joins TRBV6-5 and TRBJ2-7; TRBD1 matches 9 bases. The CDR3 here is CASSYGADRGTYEQYF. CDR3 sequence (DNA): TGTGCCAGCAGTTACGGAGCGGACAGGGGAACCTACGAGCAGTACTTC.